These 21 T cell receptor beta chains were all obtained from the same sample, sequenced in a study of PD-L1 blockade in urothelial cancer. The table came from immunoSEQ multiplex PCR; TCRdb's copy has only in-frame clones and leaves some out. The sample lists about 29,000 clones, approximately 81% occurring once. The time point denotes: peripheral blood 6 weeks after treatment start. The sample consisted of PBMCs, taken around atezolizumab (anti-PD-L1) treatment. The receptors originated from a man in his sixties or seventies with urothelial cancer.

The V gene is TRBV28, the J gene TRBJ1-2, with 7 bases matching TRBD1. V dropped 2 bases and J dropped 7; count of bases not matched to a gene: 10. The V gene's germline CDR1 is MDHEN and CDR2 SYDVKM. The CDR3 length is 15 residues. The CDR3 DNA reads TGTGCCAGCAGTTTAGAGGGGGCCTCAGGGGGTGGCTACACCTTC. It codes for CASSLEGASGGGYTF.

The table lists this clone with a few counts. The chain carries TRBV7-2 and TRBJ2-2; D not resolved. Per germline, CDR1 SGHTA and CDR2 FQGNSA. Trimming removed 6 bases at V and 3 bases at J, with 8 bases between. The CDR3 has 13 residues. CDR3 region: CASRRLHTGELFF. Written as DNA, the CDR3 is TGTGCCAGCAGGCGTCTTCACACCGGGGAGCTGTTTTTT.

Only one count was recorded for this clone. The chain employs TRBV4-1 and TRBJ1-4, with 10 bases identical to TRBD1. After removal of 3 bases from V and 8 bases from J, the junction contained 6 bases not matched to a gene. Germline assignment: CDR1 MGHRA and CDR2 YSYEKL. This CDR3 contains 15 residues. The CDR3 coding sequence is TGCGCCAGCAGCCAGCGGACAGGGGGGTTAGAAAAACTGTTTTTT. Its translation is CASSQRTGGLEKLFF.

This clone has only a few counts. As DNA, the CDR3 is TGTGCCAGCAGCTTACTGCGGGATGACGGGGAGCTGTTTTTT. Protein product: CASSLLRDDGELFF. The V gene is TRBV11-2, the J gene TRBJ2-2; maybe TRBD2 (6 bases). CDR1 and CDR2 (germline): SGHAT, FQNNGV. The CDR3 is made up of 14 amino acids. Trimming removed 2 bases from V and 7 bases from J, with 11 bases in between.

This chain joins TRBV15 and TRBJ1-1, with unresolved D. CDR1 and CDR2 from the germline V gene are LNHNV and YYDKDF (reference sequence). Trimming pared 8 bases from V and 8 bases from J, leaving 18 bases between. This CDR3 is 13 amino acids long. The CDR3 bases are TGTGCCACCTCCCAGCGCCCGCTCGTGGAAGCTTTCTTT. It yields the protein CATSQRPLVEAFF.

This chain's CDR3 is CASSLPGTARGEKLFF. CDR3 nucleotides: TGTGCCAGCAGCCTTCCCGGGACAGCGCGGGGTGAAAAACTGTTTTTT. The chain uses TRBV5-4 and TRBJ1-4, with 7 bases identical to TRBD1. Germline V CDR1 and CDR2: SGHNT, YYREEE (reference sequence). V lost 4 bases to trimming and J lost 7 bases; unmatched junction nucleotides: 13. The CDR3 contains 16 residues.

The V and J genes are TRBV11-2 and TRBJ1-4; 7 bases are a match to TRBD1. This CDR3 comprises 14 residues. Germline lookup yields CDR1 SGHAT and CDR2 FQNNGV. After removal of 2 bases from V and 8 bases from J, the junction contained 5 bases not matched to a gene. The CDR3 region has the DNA TGTGCCAGCAGCTTACCAGGGGGTGGAGAAAAACTGTTTTTT. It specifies CASSLPGGGEKLFF. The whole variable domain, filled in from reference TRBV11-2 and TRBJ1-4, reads EAGVAQSPRYKIIEKRQSVAFWCNPISGHATLYWYQQILGQGPKLLIQFQNNGVVDDSQLPKDRFSAERLKGVDSTLKIQPAKLEDSAVYLCASSLPGGGEKLFFGSGTQLSVL.

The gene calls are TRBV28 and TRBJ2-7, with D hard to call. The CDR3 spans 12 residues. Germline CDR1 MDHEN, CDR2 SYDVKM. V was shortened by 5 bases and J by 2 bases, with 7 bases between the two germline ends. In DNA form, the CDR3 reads TGTGCCAGCAGTCCTAGTACCTACGAGCAGTACTTC. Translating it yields CASSPSTYEQYF.

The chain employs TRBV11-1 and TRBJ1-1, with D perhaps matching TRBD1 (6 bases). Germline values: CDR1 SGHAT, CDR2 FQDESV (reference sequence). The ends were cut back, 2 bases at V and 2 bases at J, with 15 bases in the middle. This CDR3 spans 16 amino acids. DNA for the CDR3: TGTGCCAGCAGCTTACAGGGGAACCGGATCAACACTGAAGCTTTCTTT. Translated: CASSLQGNRINTEAFF.

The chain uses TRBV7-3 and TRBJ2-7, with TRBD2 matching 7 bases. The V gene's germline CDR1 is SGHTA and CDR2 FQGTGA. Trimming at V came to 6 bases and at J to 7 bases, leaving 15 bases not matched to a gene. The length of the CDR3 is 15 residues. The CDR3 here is CASSPSSGTRGEQYF. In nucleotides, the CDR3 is TGTGCCAGCAGTCCCTCTAGCGGCACCCGAGGAGAGCAGTACTTC.

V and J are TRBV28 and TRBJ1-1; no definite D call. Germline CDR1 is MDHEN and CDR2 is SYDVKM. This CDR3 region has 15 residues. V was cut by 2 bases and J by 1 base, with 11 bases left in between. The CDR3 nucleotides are TGTGCCAGCAGTTTACCGGGAGGAACGAACACTGAAGCTTTCTTT. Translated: CASSLPGGTNTEAFF.

The DNA of the CDR3 is TGTGCCAGCAGCGTAGCGCGCCTAGCGGGAGCATACAATGAGCAGTTCTTC. The encoded protein is CASSVARLAGAYNEQFF. V gene TRBV9 combines with J gene TRBJ2-1; 10 nucleotides match TRBD2. With V trimmed by 0 bases and J by 4 bases, 7 bases remained unmatched. This CDR3 contains 17 residues. In germline, CDR1 is SGDLS, CDR2 YYNGEE. Complete variable domain (other parts from reference TRBV9 and TRBJ2-1): DSGVTQTPKHLITATGQRVTLRCSPRSGDLSVYWYQQSLDQGLQFLIQYYNGEERAKGNILERFSAQQFPDLHSELNLSSLELGDSALYFCASSVARLAGAYNEQFFGPGTRLTVL.

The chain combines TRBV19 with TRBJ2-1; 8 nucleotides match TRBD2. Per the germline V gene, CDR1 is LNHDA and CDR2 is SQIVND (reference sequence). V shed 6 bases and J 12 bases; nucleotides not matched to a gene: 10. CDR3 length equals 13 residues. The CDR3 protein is CASSPRGLAGQFF. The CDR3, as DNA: TGTGCCAGTAGCCCCCGAGGACTAGCCGGGCAGTTCTTC.

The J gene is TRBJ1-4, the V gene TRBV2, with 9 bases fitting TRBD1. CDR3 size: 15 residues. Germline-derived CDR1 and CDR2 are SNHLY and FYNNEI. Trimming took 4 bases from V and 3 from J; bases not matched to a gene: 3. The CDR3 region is CASSGGQGSNEKLFF. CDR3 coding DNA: TGTGCCAGCAGTGGCGGACAGGGGTCTAATGAAAAACTGTTTTTT.

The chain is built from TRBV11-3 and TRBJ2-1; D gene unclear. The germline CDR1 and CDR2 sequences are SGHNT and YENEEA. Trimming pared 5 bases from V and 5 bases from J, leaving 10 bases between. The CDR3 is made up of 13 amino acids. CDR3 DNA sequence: TGTGCCAGCAGCCCAAGCACCAACAATGAGCAGTTCTTC. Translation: CASSPSTNNEQFF.

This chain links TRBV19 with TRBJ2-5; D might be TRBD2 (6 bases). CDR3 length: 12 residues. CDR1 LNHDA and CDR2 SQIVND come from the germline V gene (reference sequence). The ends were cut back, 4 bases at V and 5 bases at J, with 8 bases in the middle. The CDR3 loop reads CASSSRGETQYF. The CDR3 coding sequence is TGTGCCAGTAGTAGTCGGGGGGAGACCCAGTACTTC.

This CDR3 reads CASSSGGSRTQYF. CDR3 sequence (DNA): TGTGCCAGCAGTTCCGGGGGGAGCCGGACGCAGTATTTT. The chain recombines TRBV27 with TRBJ2-3; 7 bases are shared with TRBD2. The J segment lost 9 bases and the V segment lost 4 bases, leaving 7 bases of the junction unmatched. The CDR3 sequence is 13 residues long. CDR1 and CDR2 (germline): MNHEY, SMNVEV (reference sequence).

This chain's CDR3 is CASSFQGYEQYF. The CDR3 nucleotides are TGTGCCAGCAGTTTCCAGGGCTACGAGCAGTACTTC. The chain carries TRBV7-8 and TRBJ2-7; TRBD1 is a possible D gene (5 bases). The germline CDR1 and CDR2 sequences are SGHVS and FQNEAQ. V lost 6 bases and J 3 bases, leaving 9 bases between the germline ends. The CDR3 totals 12 residues.

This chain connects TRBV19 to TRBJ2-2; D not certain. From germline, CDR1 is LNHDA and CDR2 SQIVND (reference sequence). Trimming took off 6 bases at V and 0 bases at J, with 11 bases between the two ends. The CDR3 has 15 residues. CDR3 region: CASRVAKTNTGELFF. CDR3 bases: TGTGCCAGTAGGGTAGCAAAAACGAACACCGGGGAGCTGTTTTTT.

The CDR3 DNA follows: TGTGCCAGCCAATCCAGAGGCGGAAACACCATATATTTT. Its translation is CASQSRGGNTIYF. The genes are TRBV28 and TRBJ1-3; no reliable D call. CDR1 is MDHEN, CDR2 SYDVKM, per germline. V was pared by 8 bases and J by 4 bases, with 12 bases between. There are 13 residues in the CDR3.

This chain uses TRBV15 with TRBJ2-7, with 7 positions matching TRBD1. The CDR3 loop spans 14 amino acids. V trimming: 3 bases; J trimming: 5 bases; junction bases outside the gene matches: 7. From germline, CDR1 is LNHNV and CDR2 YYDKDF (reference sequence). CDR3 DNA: TGTGCCACCAGCAGTTCCCAGGGGGTCGACGAGCAGTACTTC. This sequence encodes CATSSSQGVDEQYF. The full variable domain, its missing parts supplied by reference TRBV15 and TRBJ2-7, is DAMVIQNPRYQVTQFGKPVTLSCSQTLNHNVMYWYQQKSSQAPKLLFHYYDKDFNNEADTPDNFQSRRPNTSFCFLDIRSPGLGDTAMYLCATSSSQGVDEQYFGPGTRLTVT.